This is a list of T cell receptor beta chains from one sample in a study of breast tumors, draining lymph nodes, adjacent tissues. A single record per CDR3 protein comes from TCRdb applying MiXCR to the multiplex PCR reads. The repertoire consists of 180,000 or so distinct CDR3 sequences, with 31% occurring once and the leading ten covering 4% to 4.5%. The sequenced sample consisted of axillary lymph node tissue. The receptors come from a female donor with breast cancer. Some clones in this sample may be carry-over from other donors' samples. Both conserved end residues are trimmed from each CDR3. Some rows have no size entry. The others give once, few or many, or a class for an expanded clone.

CDR3aa	abundance	v_gene
ASQPPQGRGTGELF	many	TRBV19
ASSAEGLSSYEQY	many	TRBV9
SASRAGLSYEQY	many	TRBV20-1
ASRLTSGATSSPLH	NA	TRBV2
ASSHSMAQTPYGYT	many	TRBV6-5
ASSFPGQTQSYT	many	TRBV5-1
ASSTQGTGTYEQY	once	TRBV5-1
ASTHRGHNSPLH	once	TRBV7-2
ASSELGFEAVDTQY	NA	TRBV2
ASSARDGYGYT	NA	TRBV19
AIGGADTQY	NA	TRBV2
SASLAPTTSGNYEQY	many	TRBV20-1
ASRAVSYGYT	many	TRBV2
ASSFRGQLSNEQF	many	TRBV7-2
ATSKGQGATNEKLF	many	TRBV15
ASSFLPGELF	NA	TRBV7-2
ASSLDRGGGGPDPQY	NA	TRBV7-9
ASSALADRITEQF	many	TRBV5-1
ASSSPDGDEQF	NA	TRBV5-6
AWSAGLAGNNEQF	NA	TRBV30
ASSQSHEQY	many	TRBV3-1
ASSPFRGLNTEAF	few	TRBV7-9